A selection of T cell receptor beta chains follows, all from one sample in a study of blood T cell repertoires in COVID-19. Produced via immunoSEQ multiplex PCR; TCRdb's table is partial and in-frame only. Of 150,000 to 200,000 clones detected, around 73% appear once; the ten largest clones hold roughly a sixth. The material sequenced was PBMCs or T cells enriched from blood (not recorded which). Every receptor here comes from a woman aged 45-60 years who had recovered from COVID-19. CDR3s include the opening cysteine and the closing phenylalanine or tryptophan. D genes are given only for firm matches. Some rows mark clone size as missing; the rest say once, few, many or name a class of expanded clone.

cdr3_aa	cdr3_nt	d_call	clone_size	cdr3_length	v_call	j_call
CASSWGDVERDEQYF	TGCGCCAGCAGCTGGGGGGACGTTGAGCGGGACGAGCAGTACTTC	.	once	15	TRBV5-1	TRBJ2-7
CASSLGLDSSYEQYF	TGCGCCAGCAGCTTGGGGCTGGACAGCTCCTACGAGCAGTACTTC	.	.	15	TRBV5-1	TRBJ2-7
CASSLGAGKGNTIYF	TGTGCCAGCAGCTTAGGGGCAGGGAAGGGAAACACCATATATTTT	.	many	15	TRBV7-2	TRBJ1-3
CSVEWLAGGEQFF	TGCAGCGTTGAATGGCTAGCGGGAGGTGAGCAGTTCTTC	TRBD2	.	13	TRBV29-1	TRBJ2-1
CASRIAGAQETQYF	TGTGCCAGCAGAATAGCGGGAGCCCAAGAGACCCAGTACTTC	TRBD2	.	14	TRBV28	TRBJ2-5
CASSILSSYNSPLHF	TGTGCCAGCAGCATACTAAGCTCCTATAATTCACCCCTCCACTTT	.	.	15	TRBV7-2	TRBJ1-6
CASSLSQGAMNTEAFF	TGCGCCAGCAGCTTATCTCAGGGGGCGATGAACACTGAAGCTTTCTTT	TRBD1	.	16	TRBV5-1	TRBJ1-1
CATSDSRGNTEAFF	TGTGCCACCAGTGACTCAAGGGGGAACACTGAAGCTTTCTTT	.	.	14	TRBV24-1	TRBJ1-1
CASSSTYGNQPQHF	TGTGCCAGCAGCTCAACATACGGCAATCAGCCCCAGCATTTT	.	.	14	TRBV7-9	TRBJ1-5
CASSQDPDRSGYEQYF	TGCGCCAGCAGCCAAGACCCCGACAGGTCTGGGTACGAGCAGTACTTC	.	.	16	TRBV4-1	TRBJ2-7
CATTSGREYNEQFF	TGTGCCACCACTAGCGGGAGGGAGTACAATGAGCAGTTCTTC	TRBD2	.	14	TRBV19	TRBJ2-1
CASRTPGLENYEQYF	TGTGCCAGTAGGACACCGGGACTAGAAAACTACGAGCAGTACTTC	TRBD2	.	15	TRBV19	TRBJ2-7
CASSLVAGGPGTQYF	TGTGCCAGCAGCTTAGTGGCGGGAGGGCCGGGTACGCAGTATTTT	TRBD2	.	15	TRBV7-6	TRBJ2-3
CASSPQSASSEQFF	TGTGCCAGCAGCCCGCAGTCGGCTAGCAGTGAGCAGTTCTTC	.	.	14	TRBV14	TRBJ2-1
CASSQGEGASYNEQFF	TGTGCCAGCAGCCAAGGTGAGGGGGCTTCCTACAATGAGCAGTTCTTC	TRBD1	once	16	TRBV14	TRBJ2-1
CASTGLVDEKLFF	TGTGCCAGCACAGGACTCGTGGATGAAAAACTGTTTTTT	.	.	13	TRBV2	TRBJ1-4
CASSQQGQANEKLFF	TGTGCCAGCAGCCAACAGGGACAGGCAAATGAAAAACTGTTTTTT	TRBD1	.	15	TRBV4-2	TRBJ1-4
CASSRTERTYGYTF	TGTGCCAGCAGCCGGACAGAACGGACTTATGGCTACACCTTC	.	.	14	TRBV3-1/TRBV3-2	TRBJ1-2
CASSQAGGYEQFF	TGTGCCAGCAGCCAGGCAGGGGGCTATGAGCAGTTCTTC	TRBD1	.	13	TRBV4-2	TRBJ2-1
CASSLGTGESTDTQYF	TGTGCCAGCAGTTTGGGGACAGGGGAAAGCACAGATACGCAGTATTTT	TRBD1	.	16	TRBV28	TRBJ2-3
CASKGEGQPQHF	TGTGCCAGTAAGGGGGAAGGTCAGCCCCAGCATTTT	.	.	12	TRBV3-1/TRBV3-2	TRBJ1-5
CASGGAGSYEQYF	TGTGCCAGCGGGGGGGCGGGATCTTACGAGCAGTACTTC	.	once	13	TRBV28	TRBJ2-7
CASSQQQGQETQYF	TGCGCCAGCAGCCAACAACAGGGGCAAGAGACCCAGTACTTC	TRBD1	few	14	TRBV5-1	TRBJ2-5
CAVKQGTGYGYTF	TGTGCCGTCAAACAGGGAACTGGATATGGCTACACCTTC	.	few	13	TRBV10-3	TRBJ1-2
CASSQCRVRQGGIWNTGELFF	TGCGCCAGCAGTCAATGTAGAGTCCGGCAGGGGGGTATTTGGAACACCGGGGAGCTGTTTTTT	.	.	21	TRBV23-1	TRBJ2-2
CASSLVISGGGNTQYF	TGTGCCAGCAGCTTAGTCATTTCTGGGGGGGGGAATACGCAGTATTTT	TRBD2	.	16	TRBV7-2	TRBJ2-3
CASQVGGRHEQFF	TGTGCCAGTCAGGTTGGCGGGAGGCATGAGCAGTTCTTC	TRBD2	once	13	TRBV12-3/TRBV12-4	TRBJ2-1
CASSQVVRETETQYF	TGCGCCAGCAGCCAAGTGGTCCGGGAGACGGAGACCCAGTACTTC	.	.	15	TRBV4-1	TRBJ2-5
CASRGDWSSHGYTF	TGTGCCAGCAGGGGAGATTGGTCAAGCCATGGCTACACCTTC	.	.	14	TRBV2	TRBJ1-2